The 29 T cell receptor beta chains given below trace back to one sample, sequenced in a study of T-cell reconstitution after alpha-beta-depleted transplantation in children. Preparation of the TCRbeta library involved a method that used unique molecular identifiers. TCRdb processed the PCR reads anew with MiXCR; each CDR3 protein has one entry. This sample has 200,000 or so distinct CDR3 sequences, with 7.5% to 9.5% found just once. This material consisted of PBMCs, mostly from graft donor cells, taken 360 days after TCRalphabeta/CD19-depleted stem cell transplant. The receptors come from a male patient between 2 and 15 years old who had a stem cell transplant for acute myeloid leukemia, so the T cells may come from the graft donor.

This clonotype occurred many times. The chain is built from TRBV20-1 and TRBJ2-5, with a weak D call TRBD2 (5 bases). This CDR3 is 14 amino acids long. The germline V gene encodes CDR1 DFQATT and CDR2 SNEGSKA (reference sequence). The V end lost 5 bases, the J end lost 5 bases, and 18 bases lay between the germline ends. CDR3 in amino acids: CSASIRSQRETQYF. CDR3 in DNA: TGCAGTGCTTCAATTCGGAGCCAGCGGGAGACCCAGTACTTC.

This clonotype was counted between two and nine times. The chain combines TRBV12-3 or TRBV12-4 with TRBJ2-5; the D gene is possibly TRBD2 (5 bases). Trimming removed 2 bases at V and 5 bases at J, with 15 bases between. The CDR3 has 15 amino acids. CDR3 bases: TGTGCCAGCAGTTTATGGCTAGCAGAGTACGAGACCCAGTACTTC. Translation gives CASSLWLAEYETQYF.

This clonotype was detected many times. V and J are TRBV12-3 or TRBV12-4 and TRBJ1-5, with TRBD1 matching 8 bases. After removal of 4 bases from V and 3 bases from J, the junction contained 8 bases not matched to a gene. The CDR3 totals 16 residues. The CDR3 region is CASSSLRQGLNQPQHF. DNA for the CDR3: TGTGCCAGCAGTTCCCTTAGACAGGGGCTCAATCAGCCCCAGCATTTT.

This clonotype has at least ten counts. The chain links TRBV5-1 to TRBJ2-2; tentatively, D is TRBD2 (6 bases). The CDR3 covers 14 residues. CDR1 is SGHRS, CDR2 YFSETQ, per germline. V shed 3 bases and J shed 4 bases, with 10 bases lying between them. CDR3 loop: CASSWSGRTGELFF. CDR3 nucleotides: TGCGCCAGCAGCTGGAGCGGGCGCACCGGGGAGCTGTTTTTT.

CDR3 in amino acids: CSVAPTGTGTKLFF. In DNA form, the CDR3 reads TGCAGCGTTGCTCCTACCGGGACAGGGACAAAACTGTTTTTT. The chain uses TRBV29-1 and TRBJ1-4, with 9 nucleotides matching TRBD1. Germline CDR1 and CDR2: SQVTM and ANQGSEA. CDR3 length equals 14 residues. With V trimmed by 4 bases and J by 10 bases, 10 bases remained unmatched.

The V and J genes are TRBV5-1 and TRBJ1-2, with D possibly matching TRBD1 (6 bases). Germline lookup yields CDR1 SGHRS and CDR2 YFSETQ. The germline V and J ends were trimmed by 2 bases and 2 bases, with 7 bases remaining between them. CDR3 length: 13 residues. CDR3 DNA sequence: TGCGCCAGCAGCTTCACAGGGAACTATGGCTACACCTTC. As protein: CASSFTGNYGYTF.

This clonotype was detected many times. CDR3 sequence: CASSLGAGGLSYNEQFF. The CDR3, as DNA: TGTGCCAGCAGCTTAGGGGCGGGGGGATTATCCTACAATGAGCAGTTCTTC. The chain is built from TRBV11-2 and TRBJ2-1; the match to TRBD2 covers 8 bases. The CDR3 length is 17 residues. Trimming cost V 1 base and J 1 base; bases outside gene matches: 6. The germline gives CDR1 SGHAT, CDR2 FQNNGV.

The J gene is TRBJ2-3, the V gene TRBV15; maybe TRBD2 (6 bases). The length of the CDR3 is 15 residues. The germline CDR1 and CDR2 sequences are LNHNV and YYDKDF (reference sequence). V was pared by 6 bases and J by 0 bases, with 13 bases between. CDR3 amino acids: CATSPGTSSTDTQYF. DNA of the CDR3: TGTGCCACCAGTCCCGGGACTTCTAGCACAGATACGCAGTATTTT.

This clonotype was observed at least ten times. The rearrangement uses TRBV29-1 and TRBJ2-7, with 7 bases lining up with TRBD2. The CDR3 is 14 amino acids. From germline, CDR1 is SQVTM and CDR2 ANQGSEA. V lost 3 bases to trimming and J lost 2 bases; unmatched junction nucleotides: 7. The CDR3 DNA reads as TGCAGCGTTGAGGGGACGGCGGGGGCCTACGAGCAGTACTTC. It yields the protein CSVEGTAGAYEQYF.

This clonotype came up many times. CDR3 DNA sequence: TGCAGTGTCCTCGGATCTGCCTACGAGCAGTACGTC. This translates into CSVLGSAYEQYV. The chain joins TRBV20-1 to TRBJ2-7; D not certain. The V gene's germline CDR1 is DFQATT and CDR2 SNEGSKA (reference sequence). The CDR3 consists of 12 residues. Between the trimmed V and J ends, which lost 7 bases and 2 bases, there was a span of 12 bases.

This clonotype was detected ten times or more. The chain uses TRBV10-2 and TRBJ2-1, with TRBD1 identical over 7 bases. This CDR3 contains 19 residues. Per germline, CDR1 WSHSY and CDR2 SAAADI. J gave up 4 bases and V 0 bases, and 15 bases lay outside the gene matches. CDR3: CASSESRGTTGQLYNEQFF. For the CDR3, the DNA is TGCGCCAGCAGTGAGTCGAGAGGGACAACGGGACAGTTATACAATGAGCAGTTCTTC.

This clonotype was recorded a few times. This chain links TRBV12-3 or TRBV12-4 with TRBJ2-3, with 8 bases matching TRBD2. This CDR3 region has 15 residues. Trimming cost V 4 bases and J 2 bases; bases outside gene matches: 5. This CDR3 is CASSSTSGYTDTQYF. The CDR3 coding sequence is TGTGCCAGCAGTTCAACTAGCGGTTACACAGATACGCAGTATTTT.

This clonotype appeared many times. This chain uses TRBV5-1 with TRBJ2-3; 12 bases are shared with TRBD2. Germline assignment: CDR1 SGHRS and CDR2 YFSETQ. The length of the CDR3 is 17 residues. V was pared by 0 bases and J by 2 bases, with 4 bases of the junction left unmatched. CDR3 coding DNA: TGCGCCAGCAGCTTGGTTAGGACTAGCGGGGTCACAGATACGCAGTATTTT. Its translation: CASSLVRTSGVTDTQYF.

This clonotype showed up many times. V usage is TRBV6-5 and J usage is TRBJ1-2; TRBD1 aligns across 7 bases. After removal of 2 bases from V and 6 bases from J, the junction contained 9 bases not matched to a gene. There are 15 residues in the CDR3. The germline V gene has CDR1 MNHEY and CDR2 SVGAGI. The CDR3 spells CASSYRQGTADGYTF. CDR3 DNA: TGTGCCAGCAGTTACCGACAGGGCACCGCCGATGGCTACACCTTC.

The chain's CDR3 is CASSFGAQGNSPLHF. In DNA, the CDR3 is TGCGCCAGCAGCTTCGGGGCTCAGGGAAATTCACCCCTCCACTTT. The chain links TRBV5-1 to TRBJ1-6, with a possible D match to TRBD1 (5 bases). CDR3 length equals 15 residues. From germline, CDR1 is SGHRS and CDR2 YFSETQ. V lost 2 bases to trimming and J lost 7 bases, with 13 bases between them.

This clonotype occurred many times. The genes are TRBV29-1 and TRBJ2-1; D is possibly TRBD2 (6 bases). In germline, CDR1 is SQVTM, CDR2 ANQGSEA. Deletions cut 6 bases from V and 8 bases from J, with 14 bases between. The CDR3 covers 12 residues. The CDR3 DNA sequence: TGCAGCGTCGAGGAGGGAGTCGATGAGCAGTTCTTC. Translating it yields CSVEEGVDEQFF.

The chain links TRBV5-1 to TRBJ2-1; 11 bases line up with TRBD2. The length of the CDR3 is 16 residues. Germline V lookup: CDR1 SGHRS, CDR2 YFSETQ. Trimming cost V 6 bases and J 2 bases; bases outside gene matches: 7. The CDR3 DNA sequence: TGCGCCAGCAAAATAGCGGGAGGGGGAACCTACAATGAGCAGTTCTTC. Protein: CASKIAGGGTYNEQFF.

The rearrangement links TRBV12-3 or TRBV12-4 to TRBJ2-3; the D is unclear. V dropped 4 bases and J dropped 2 bases, with 10 bases sitting between them. This CDR3 comprises 14 residues. The CDR3 loop reads CASSSTSTTDTQYF. The CDR3 DNA follows: TGTGCCAGCAGTTCGACAAGTACCACAGATACGCAGTATTTT.

The genes are TRBV12-3 or TRBV12-4 and TRBJ2-1; 11 bases fit TRBD2. V lost 6 bases to trimming and J lost 7 bases; unmatched junction nucleotides: 8. This CDR3 has 15 residues. CDR3 loop: CASRSGTSGINEQFF. The CDR3 DNA sequence: TGTGCCAGCAGGTCCGGGACTAGCGGCATTAATGAGCAGTTCTTC.

Many counts were recorded for this clonotype. The chain combines TRBV6-5 with TRBJ2-1; TRBD1 is a possible D gene (6 bases). The germline V gene encodes CDR1 MNHEY and CDR2 SVGAGI. This CDR3 has 15 amino acids. V gave up 2 bases and J gave up 8 bases, with 16 bases separating them. CDR3 region: CASSYDGTPGDEQFF. The CDR3 DNA sequence: TGTGCCAGCAGTTACGACGGGACACCCGGGGATGAGCAGTTCTTC.

This clonotype was seen repeatedly, ten times or more. J is TRBJ1-1 and V is TRBV5-1, with a tentative D call TRBD1 (6 bases). This CDR3 has 14 residues. The V gene lost 0 bases and the J gene lost 3 bases, with 9 bases spanning the gap. Germline V gives CDR1 SGHRS, CDR2 YFSETQ. CDR3 in amino acids: CASSLDRVDTEAFF. The CDR3 DNA sequence: TGCGCCAGCAGCTTGGACAGGGTGGACACTGAAGCTTTCTTT. The full variable domain, its missing parts supplied by reference TRBV5-1 and TRBJ1-1, is KAGVTQTPRYLIKTRGQQVTLSCSPISGHRSVSWYQQTPGQGLQFLFEYFSETQRNKGNFPGRFSGRQFSNSRSEMNVSTLELGDSALYLCASSLDRVDTEAFFGQGTRLTVV.

The sample holds a few counts of this clonotype. The chain uses TRBV12-3 or TRBV12-4 and TRBJ2-5; perhaps TRBD2 as D (5 bases). CDR3 length: 16 amino acids. V was shortened by 0 bases and J by 5 bases, with 16 bases between the two germline ends. CDR3 nucleotides: TGTGCCAGCAGTTTAGCGGAGAACGTGGGAGCGGAGACCCAGTACTTC. Translated: CASSLAENVGAETQYF.

This chain connects TRBV28 to TRBJ1-2; possibly TRBD1 for D (6 bases). The germline V gene has CDR1 MDHEN and CDR2 SYDVKM. V dropped 6 bases and J dropped 4 bases, with 15 bases sitting between them. The CDR3 has 14 amino acids. Written as DNA, the CDR3 is TGTGCCAGCAGACTCGGGACACGGGGCTATGGCTACACCTTC. Translation: CASRLGTRGYGYTF.

This clonotype was recorded a few times. The V and J genes are TRBV6-5 and TRBJ2-5; D could derive from TRBD1 or TRBD2 (6 bases each). Germline CDR1 is MNHEY and CDR2 is SVGAGI. The CDR3 contains 14 residues. Deletions cut 6 bases from V and 4 bases from J, with 15 bases between. The CDR3 sequence is CASSRRQEGETQYF. As DNA, the CDR3 is TGTGCCAGCAGCCGCCGACAGGAGGGAGAGACCCAGTACTTC.

CDR3 region: CASGRGGSGTGTSNYGYTF. DNA of the CDR3: TGTGCCAGCGGGAGGGGGGGCTCCGGGACAGGGACTTCTAACTATGGCTACACCTTC. The J gene is TRBJ1-2, the V gene TRBV11-2; 9 bases line up with TRBD1. CDR3 length: 19 amino acids. Germline V gene lookup returns CDR1 SGHAT and CDR2 FQNNGV. V lost 8 bases, J lost 0 bases, and 19 bases stayed unmatched.

Regarding this clonotype: One end of the junction is discordant with germline, which a read error may explain. The chain employs TRBV7-6 and TRBJ2-4; TRBD2 matches at 9 bases. The CDR3 consists of 17 residues. Per the germline V gene, CDR1 is SGHVS and CDR2 is FNYEAQ. CDR3 nucleotides: TGTGCCAGCAGCCCGGGACTAGCTAAAGTAGCCAGAAACATTCAGTACTTC. Its translation: CASSPGLAKVARNIQYF.

V is TRBV7-3 and J is TRBJ2-2; D is unclear. With 4 bases removed from V and 7 bases from J, the gap between germline ends came to 7 bases. Germline V gene data show CDR1 as SGHTA and CDR2 as FQGTGA. The CDR3 has 12 residues. The CDR3 spells CASSSPHGELFF. CDR3 DNA: TGTGCCAGCAGCTCCCCCCACGGGGAGCTGTTTTTT.

This clonotype showed up just a few times. The V call is TRBV25-1, the J call TRBJ1-2; D is undetermined. The CDR3 has 11 residues. V was pared by 3 bases and J by 4 bases, with 3 bases between. Germline lookup yields CDR1 MGHDK and CDR2 SYGVNS. The CDR3 DNA reads as TGTGCCAGCAGTGACGGCTATGGCTACACCTTC. This sequence encodes CASSDGYGYTF.

The chain has TRBV5-1 and TRBJ1-2; perhaps TRBD1 as D (6 bases). Trimming removed 4 bases from V and 8 bases from J, with 18 bases in between. This CDR3 is 14 amino acids long. The V gene's germline CDR1 is SGHRS and CDR2 YFSETQ. The CDR3 region is CASSPLAGDLGYTF. As DNA, the CDR3 is TGCGCCAGCAGCCCATTGGCAGGGGATTTGGGCTACACCTTC.